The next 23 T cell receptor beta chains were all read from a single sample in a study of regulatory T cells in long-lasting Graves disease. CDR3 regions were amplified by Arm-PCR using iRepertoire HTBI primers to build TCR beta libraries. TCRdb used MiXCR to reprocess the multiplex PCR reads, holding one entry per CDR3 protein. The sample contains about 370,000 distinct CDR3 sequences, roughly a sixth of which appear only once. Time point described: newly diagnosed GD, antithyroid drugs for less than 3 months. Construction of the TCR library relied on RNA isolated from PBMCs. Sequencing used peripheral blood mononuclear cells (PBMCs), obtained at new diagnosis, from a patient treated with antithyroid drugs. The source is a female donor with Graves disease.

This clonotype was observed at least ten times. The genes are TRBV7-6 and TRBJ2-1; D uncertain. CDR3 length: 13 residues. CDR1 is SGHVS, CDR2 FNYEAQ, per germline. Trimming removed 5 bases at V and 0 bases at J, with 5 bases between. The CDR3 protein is CASSGVSYNEQFF. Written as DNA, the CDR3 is TGTGCCAGCAGCGGGGTCTCCTACAATGAGCAGTTCTTC. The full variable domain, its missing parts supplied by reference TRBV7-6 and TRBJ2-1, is GAGVSQSPRYKVTKRGQDVALRCDPISGHVSLYWYRQALGQGPEFLTYFNYEAQQDKSGLPNDRFSAERPEGSISTLTIQRTEQRDSAMYRCASSGVSYNEQFFGPGTRLTVL.

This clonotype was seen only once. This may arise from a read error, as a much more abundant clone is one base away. CDR3 sequence: CASSPPNAGELLF. The CDR3 DNA follows: TGTGCCAGCTCACCACCAAACGCCGGGGAGCTGCTTTTT. The V call is TRBV18, the J call TRBJ2-2; a possible D gene is TRBD2 (5 bases). Germline CDR1 reads KGHSH; CDR2 reads LQKENI. The CDR3 is 13 amino acids.

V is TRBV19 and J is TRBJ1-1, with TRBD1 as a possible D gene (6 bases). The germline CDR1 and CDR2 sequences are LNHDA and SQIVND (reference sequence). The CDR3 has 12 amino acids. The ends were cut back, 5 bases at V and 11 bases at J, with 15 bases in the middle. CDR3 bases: TGTGCCAGTAGTTGGGGGGGGGCCGGCGCTTTCTTT. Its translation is CASSWGGAGAFF.

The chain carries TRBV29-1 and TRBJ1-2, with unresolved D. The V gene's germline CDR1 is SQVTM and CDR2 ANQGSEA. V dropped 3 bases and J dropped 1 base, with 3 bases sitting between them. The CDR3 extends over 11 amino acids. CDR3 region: CSVDHNYGYTF. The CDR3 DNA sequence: TGCAGCGTTGATCATAACTATGGCTACACCTTC.

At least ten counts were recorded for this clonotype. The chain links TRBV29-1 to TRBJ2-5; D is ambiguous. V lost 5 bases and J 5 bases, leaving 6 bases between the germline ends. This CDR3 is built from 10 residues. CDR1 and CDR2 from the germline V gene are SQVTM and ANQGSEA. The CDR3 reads CSVFGETQYF. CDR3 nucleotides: TGCAGCGTTTTTGGGGAGACCCAGTACTTC.

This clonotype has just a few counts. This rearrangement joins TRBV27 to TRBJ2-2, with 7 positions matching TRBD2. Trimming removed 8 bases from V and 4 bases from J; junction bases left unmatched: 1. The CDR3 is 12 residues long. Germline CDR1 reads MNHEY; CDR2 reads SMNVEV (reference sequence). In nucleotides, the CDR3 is TGTGCCAGCGGGGGGGTCACCGGGGAGCTGTTTTTT. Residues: CASGGVTGELFF.

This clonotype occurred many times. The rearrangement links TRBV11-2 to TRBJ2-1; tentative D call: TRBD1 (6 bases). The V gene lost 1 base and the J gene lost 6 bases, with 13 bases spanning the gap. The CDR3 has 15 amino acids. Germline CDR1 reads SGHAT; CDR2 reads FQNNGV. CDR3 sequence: CASSLVGRGTNEQFF. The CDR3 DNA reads TGTGCCAGCAGCTTAGTTGGCAGGGGAACCAATGAGCAGTTCTTC.

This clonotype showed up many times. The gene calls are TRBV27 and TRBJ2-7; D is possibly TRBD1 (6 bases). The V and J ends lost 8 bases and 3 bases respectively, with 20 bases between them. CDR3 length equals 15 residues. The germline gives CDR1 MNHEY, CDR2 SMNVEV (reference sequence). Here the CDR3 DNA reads TGTGCCAGCGGACTTTACGGGACAAGCGTCTACGAGCAGTACTTC. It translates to CASGLYGTSVYEQYF.

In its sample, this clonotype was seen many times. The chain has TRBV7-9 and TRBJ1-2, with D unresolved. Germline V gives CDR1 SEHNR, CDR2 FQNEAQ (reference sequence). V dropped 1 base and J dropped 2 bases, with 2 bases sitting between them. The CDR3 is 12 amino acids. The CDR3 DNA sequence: TGTGCCAGCAGCTTAGGAAACTATGGCTACACCTTC. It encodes CASSLGNYGYTF. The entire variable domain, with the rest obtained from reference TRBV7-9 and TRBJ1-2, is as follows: DTGVSQNPRHKITKRGQNVTFRCDPISEHNRLYWYRQTLGQGPEFLTYFQNEAQLEKSRLLSDRFSAERPKGSFSTLEIQRTEQGDSAMYLCASSLGNYGYTFGSGTRLTVV.

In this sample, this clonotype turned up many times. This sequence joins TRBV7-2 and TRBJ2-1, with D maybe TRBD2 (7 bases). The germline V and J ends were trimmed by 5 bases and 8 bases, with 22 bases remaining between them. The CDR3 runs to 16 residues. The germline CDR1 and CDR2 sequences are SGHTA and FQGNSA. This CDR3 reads CASSLGGGIWKDEQFF. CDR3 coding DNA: TGTGCCAGCAGCCTAGGGGGGGGGATTTGGAAGGATGAGCAGTTCTTC.

The CDR3 here is CASTLLRDSNTGELFF. The CDR3 region has the DNA TGTGCCAGTACTCTGTTGCGGGACTCGAACACCGGGGAGCTGTTTTTT. The chain recombines TRBV19 with TRBJ2-2, with TRBD2 as a possible D gene (6 bases). Trimming took 7 bases from V and 0 from J, leaving 15 bases between them. Per germline, CDR1 LNHDA and CDR2 SQIVND (reference sequence). The CDR3 is made up of 16 amino acids.

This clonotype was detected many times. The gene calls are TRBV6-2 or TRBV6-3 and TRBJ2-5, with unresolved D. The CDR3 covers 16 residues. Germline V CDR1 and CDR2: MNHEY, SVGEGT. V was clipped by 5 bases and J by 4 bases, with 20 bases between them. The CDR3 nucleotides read TGTGCCAGCAGTACCAAGGCTGGACCGGCCCGAGAGACCCAGTACTTC. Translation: CASSTKAGPARETQYF.

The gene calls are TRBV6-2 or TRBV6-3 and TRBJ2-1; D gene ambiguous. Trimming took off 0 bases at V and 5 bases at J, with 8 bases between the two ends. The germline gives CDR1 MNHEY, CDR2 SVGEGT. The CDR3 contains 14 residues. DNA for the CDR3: TGTGCCAGCAGTTACTCGAGTGGGAACAATGAGCAGTTCTTC. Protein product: CASSYSSGNNEQFF.

The CDR3 bases are TGCGCCAGCAGTGAAAAGGGACTGAACACTGAAGCTTTCTTT. Translation gives CASSEKGLNTEAFF. The chain has TRBV10-1 and TRBJ1-1, with D possibly matching TRBD1 (5 bases). This CDR3 contains 14 residues. Germline values: CDR1 WNHNN, CDR2 SYGVQD (reference sequence). The V end was cut by 3 bases, the J end by 0 bases, with 8 bases between.

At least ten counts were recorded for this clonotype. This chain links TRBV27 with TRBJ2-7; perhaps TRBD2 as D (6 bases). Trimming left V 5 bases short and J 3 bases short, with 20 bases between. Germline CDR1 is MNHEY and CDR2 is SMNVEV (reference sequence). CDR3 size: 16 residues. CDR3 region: CASSDFPPGLLYEQYF. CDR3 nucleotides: TGTGCCAGCAGTGACTTTCCCCCGGGACTTCTCTACGAGCAGTACTTC.

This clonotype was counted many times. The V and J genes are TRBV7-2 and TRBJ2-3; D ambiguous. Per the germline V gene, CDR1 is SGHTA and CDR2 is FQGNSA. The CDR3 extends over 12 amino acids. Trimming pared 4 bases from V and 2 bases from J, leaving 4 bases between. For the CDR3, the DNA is TGTGCCAGCAGCTATGACACAGATACGCAGTATTTT. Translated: CASSYDTDTQYF. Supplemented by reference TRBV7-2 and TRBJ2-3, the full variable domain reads GAGVSQSPSNKVTEKGKDVELRCDPISGHTALYWYRQSLGQGLEFLIYFQGNSAPDKSGLPSDRFSAERTGGSVSTLTIQRTQQEDSAVYLCASSYDTDTQYFGPGTRLTVL.

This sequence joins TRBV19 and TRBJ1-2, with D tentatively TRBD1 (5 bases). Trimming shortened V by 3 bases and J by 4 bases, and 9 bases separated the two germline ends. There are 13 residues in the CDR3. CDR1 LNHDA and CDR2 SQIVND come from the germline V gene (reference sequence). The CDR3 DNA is TGTGCCAGTAGTATTGTGGGGCTCTATGGCTACACCTTC. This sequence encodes CASSIVGLYGYTF.

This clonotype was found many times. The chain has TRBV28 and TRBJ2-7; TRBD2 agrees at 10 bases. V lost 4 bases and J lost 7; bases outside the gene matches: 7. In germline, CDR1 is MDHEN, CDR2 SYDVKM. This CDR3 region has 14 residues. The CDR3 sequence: CASSSSGRAGEQYF. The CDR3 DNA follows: TGTGCCAGCAGTTCCAGCGGGAGGGCCGGAGAGCAGTACTTC.

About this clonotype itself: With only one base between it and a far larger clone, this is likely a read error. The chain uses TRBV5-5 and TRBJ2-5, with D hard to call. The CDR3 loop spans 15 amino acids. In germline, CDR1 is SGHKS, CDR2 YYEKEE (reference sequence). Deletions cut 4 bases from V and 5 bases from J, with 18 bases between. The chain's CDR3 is CASSITPPMGETQYF. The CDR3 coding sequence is TGTGCCAGCAGCATCACTCCCCCGATGGGGGAGACCCAGTACTTC.

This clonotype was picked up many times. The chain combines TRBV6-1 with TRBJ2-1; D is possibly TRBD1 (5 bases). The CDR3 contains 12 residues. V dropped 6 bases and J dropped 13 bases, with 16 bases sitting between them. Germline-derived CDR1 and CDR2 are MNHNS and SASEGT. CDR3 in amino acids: CASSTTARRQFF. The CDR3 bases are TGTGCCAGCAGCACGACAGCGCGACGACAGTTCTTC.

CDR3 bases: TGCGCCAGCAGCCCCCGACATAACACCGGGGAGCTGTTTTTT. Encoded protein: CASSPRHNTGELFF. The chain links TRBV4-1 to TRBJ2-2; no reliable D call. This CDR3 comprises 14 residues. Per the germline V gene, CDR1 is MGHRA and CDR2 is YSYEKL. Trimming took off 4 bases at V and 2 bases at J, with 8 bases between the two ends.

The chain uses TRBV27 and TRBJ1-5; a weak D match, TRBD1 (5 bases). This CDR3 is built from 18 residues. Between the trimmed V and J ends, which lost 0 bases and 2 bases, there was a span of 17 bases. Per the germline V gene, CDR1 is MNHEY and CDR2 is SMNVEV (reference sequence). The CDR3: CASSLSLGGAAGNQPQHF. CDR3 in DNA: TGTGCCAGCAGTTTATCCCTCGGAGGGGCCGCGGGCAATCAGCCCCAGCATTTT.

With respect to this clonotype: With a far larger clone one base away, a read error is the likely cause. The CDR3 region is CASSLDWTGEVEQYF. The CDR3 coding sequence is TGTGCCAGCAGTCTTGACTGGACAGGGGAGGTTGAGCAGTACTTC. The chain combines TRBV2 with TRBJ2-3; TRBD1 matches at 9 bases. The J call is uncertain, as TRBJ2-7 better fits the DNA end. From germline, CDR1 is SNHLY and CDR2 FYNNEI. The CDR3 consists of 15 residues.